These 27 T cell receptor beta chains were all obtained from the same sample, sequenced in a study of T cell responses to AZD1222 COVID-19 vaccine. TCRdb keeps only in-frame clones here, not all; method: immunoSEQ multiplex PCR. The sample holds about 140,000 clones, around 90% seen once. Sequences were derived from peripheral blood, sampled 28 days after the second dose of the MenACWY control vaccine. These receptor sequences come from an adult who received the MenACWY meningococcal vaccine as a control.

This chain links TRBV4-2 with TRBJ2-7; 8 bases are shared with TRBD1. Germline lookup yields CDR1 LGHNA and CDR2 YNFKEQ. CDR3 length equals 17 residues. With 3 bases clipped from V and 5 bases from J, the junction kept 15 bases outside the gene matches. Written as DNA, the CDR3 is TGTGCCAGCAGCCAGGGCCCGACAGGGGCCCAAGTCGACGAGCAGTACTTC. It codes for CASSQGPTGAQVDEQYF.

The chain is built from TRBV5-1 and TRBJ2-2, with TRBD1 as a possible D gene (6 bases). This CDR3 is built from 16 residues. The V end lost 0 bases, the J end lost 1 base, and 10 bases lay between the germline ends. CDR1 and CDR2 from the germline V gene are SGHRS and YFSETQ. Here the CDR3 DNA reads TGCGCCAGCAGCTTGGAAGGGGGAAAGAACACCGGGGAGCTGTTTTTT. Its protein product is CASSLEGGKNTGELFF.

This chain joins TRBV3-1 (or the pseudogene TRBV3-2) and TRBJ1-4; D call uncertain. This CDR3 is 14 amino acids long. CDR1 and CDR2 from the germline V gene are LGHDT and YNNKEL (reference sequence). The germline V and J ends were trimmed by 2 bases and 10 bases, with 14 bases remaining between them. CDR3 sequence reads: CASSQRREGRKLFF. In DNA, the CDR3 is TGTGCCAGCAGCCAAAGGCGGGAGGGTAGAAAACTGTTTTTT.

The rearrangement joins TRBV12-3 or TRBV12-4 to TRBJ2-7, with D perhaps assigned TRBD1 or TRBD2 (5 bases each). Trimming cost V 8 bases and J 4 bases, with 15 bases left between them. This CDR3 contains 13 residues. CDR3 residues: CASRQRGVYEQYF. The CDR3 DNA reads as TGTGCCAGCCGACAGAGAGGGGTTTACGAGCAGTACTTC.

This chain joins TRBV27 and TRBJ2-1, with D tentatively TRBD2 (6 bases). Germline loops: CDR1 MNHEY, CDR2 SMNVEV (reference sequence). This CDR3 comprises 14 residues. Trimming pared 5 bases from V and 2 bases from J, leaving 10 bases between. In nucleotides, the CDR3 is TGTGCCAGCAGTGATAGCGGAGCCTACAATGAGCAGTTCTTC. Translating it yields CASSDSGAYNEQFF.

The CDR3 is CASTPAGSGSNQPQHF. CDR3 bases: TGTGCCAGCACCCCGGCAGGGAGCGGTAGCAATCAGCCCCAGCATTTT. V gene TRBV28 combines with J gene TRBJ1-5; TRBD1 is a possible D gene (5 bases). V was clipped by 7 bases and J by 0 bases, with 16 bases between them. Germline V gene lookup returns CDR1 MDHEN and CDR2 SYDVKM. The CDR3 is 16 residues long.

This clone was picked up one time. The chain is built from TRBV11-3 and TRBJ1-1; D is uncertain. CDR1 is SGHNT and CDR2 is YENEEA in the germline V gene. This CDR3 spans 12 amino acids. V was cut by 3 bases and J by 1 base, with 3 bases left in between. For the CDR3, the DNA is TGTGCCAGCAGCTTCGCGAACACTGAAGCTTTCTTT. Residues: CASSFANTEAFF. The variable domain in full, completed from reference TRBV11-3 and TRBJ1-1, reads EAGVVQSPRYKIIEKKQPVAFWCNPISGHNTLYWYLQNLGQGPELLIRYENEEAVDDSQLPKDRFSAERLKGVDSTLKIQPAELGDSAVYLCASSFANTEAFFGQGTRLTVV.

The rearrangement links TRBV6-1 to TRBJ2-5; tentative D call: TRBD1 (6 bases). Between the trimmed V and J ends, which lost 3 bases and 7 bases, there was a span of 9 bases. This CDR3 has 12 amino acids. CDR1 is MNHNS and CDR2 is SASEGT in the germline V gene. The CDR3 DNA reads TGTGCCAGCAGTGAGGGGGCCGGGACCCAGTACTTC. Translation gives CASSEGAGTQYF.

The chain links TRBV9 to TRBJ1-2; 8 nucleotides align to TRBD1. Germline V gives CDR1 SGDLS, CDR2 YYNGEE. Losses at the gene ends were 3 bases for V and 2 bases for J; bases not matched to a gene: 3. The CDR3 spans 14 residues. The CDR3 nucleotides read TGTGCCAGCAGCGCAGGACAGGGCAACTATGGCTACACCTTC. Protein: CASSAGQGNYGYTF. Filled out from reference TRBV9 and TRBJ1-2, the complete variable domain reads DSGVTQTPKHLITATGQRVTLRCSPRSGDLSVYWYQQSLDQGLQFLIQYYNGEERAKGNILERFSAQQFPDLHSELNLSSLELGDSALYFCASSAGQGNYGYTFGSGTRLTVV.

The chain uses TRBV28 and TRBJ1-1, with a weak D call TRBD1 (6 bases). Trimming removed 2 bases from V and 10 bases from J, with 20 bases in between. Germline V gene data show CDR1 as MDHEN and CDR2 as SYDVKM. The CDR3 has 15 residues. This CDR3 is CASSLGAGALFGAFF. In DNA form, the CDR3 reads TGTGCCAGCAGTTTAGGGGCAGGGGCATTGTTTGGAGCTTTCTTT. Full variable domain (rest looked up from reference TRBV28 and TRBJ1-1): DVKVTQSSRYLVKRTGEKVFLECVQDMDHENMFWYRQDPGLGLRLIYFSYDVKMKEKGDIPEGYSVSREKKERFSLILESASTNQTSMYLCASSLGAGALFGAFFGQGTRLTVV.

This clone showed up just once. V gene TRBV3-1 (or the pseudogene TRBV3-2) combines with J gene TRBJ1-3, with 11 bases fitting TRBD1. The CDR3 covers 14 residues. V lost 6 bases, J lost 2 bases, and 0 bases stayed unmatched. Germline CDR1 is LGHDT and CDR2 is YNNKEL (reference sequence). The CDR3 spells CASRGQGAGNTIYF. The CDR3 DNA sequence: TGTGCCAGCAGGGGACAGGGGGCTGGAAACACCATATATTTT.

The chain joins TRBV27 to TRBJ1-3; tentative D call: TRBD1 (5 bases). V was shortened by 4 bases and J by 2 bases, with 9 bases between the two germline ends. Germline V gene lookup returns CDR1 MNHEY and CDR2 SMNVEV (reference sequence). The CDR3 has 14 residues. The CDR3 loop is CASSSRGAGNTIYF. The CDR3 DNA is TGTGCCAGCAGTTCAAGGGGTGCTGGAAACACCATATATTTT.

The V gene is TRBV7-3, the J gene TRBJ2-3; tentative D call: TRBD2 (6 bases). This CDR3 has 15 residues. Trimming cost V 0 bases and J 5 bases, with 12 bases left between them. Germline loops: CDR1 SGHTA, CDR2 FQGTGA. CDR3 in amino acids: CASSLTGAGIDTQYF. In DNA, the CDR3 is TGTGCCAGCAGCTTAACTGGAGCGGGCATAGATACGCAGTATTTT.

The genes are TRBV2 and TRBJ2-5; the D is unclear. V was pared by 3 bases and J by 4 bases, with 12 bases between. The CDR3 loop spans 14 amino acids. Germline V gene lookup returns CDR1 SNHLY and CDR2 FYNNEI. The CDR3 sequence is CASSEGQFTETQYF. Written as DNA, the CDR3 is TGTGCCAGCAGTGAGGGTCAGTTCACAGAGACCCAGTACTTC.

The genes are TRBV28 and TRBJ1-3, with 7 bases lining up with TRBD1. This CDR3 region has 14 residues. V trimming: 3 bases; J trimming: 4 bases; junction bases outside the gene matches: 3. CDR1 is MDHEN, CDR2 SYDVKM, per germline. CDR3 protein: CASSLTGTGNTIYF. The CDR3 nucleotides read TGTGCCAGCAGTTTGACAGGGACAGGAAACACCATATATTTT.

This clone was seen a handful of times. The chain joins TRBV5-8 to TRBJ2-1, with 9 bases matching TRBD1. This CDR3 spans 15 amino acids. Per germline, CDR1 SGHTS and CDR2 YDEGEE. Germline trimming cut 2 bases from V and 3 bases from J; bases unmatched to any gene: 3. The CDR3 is CASSFRQGVYNEQFF. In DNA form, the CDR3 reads TGTGCCAGCAGCTTTAGACAGGGGGTCTACAATGAGCAGTTCTTC.

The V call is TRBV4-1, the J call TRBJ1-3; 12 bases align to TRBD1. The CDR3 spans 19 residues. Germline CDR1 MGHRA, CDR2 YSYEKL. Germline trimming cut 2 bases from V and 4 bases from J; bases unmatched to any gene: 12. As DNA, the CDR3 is TGCGCCAGCAGCCAACCCTCGGGACAGGGGGCTCGGTCGGGAAACACCATATATTTT. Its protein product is CASSQPSGQGARSGNTIYF.

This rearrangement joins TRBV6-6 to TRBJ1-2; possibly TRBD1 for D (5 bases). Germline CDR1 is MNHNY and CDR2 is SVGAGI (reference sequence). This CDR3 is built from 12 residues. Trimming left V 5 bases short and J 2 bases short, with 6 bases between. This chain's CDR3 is CASSPGNYGYTF. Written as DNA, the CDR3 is TGTGCCAGCAGTCCAGGGAACTATGGCTACACCTTC.

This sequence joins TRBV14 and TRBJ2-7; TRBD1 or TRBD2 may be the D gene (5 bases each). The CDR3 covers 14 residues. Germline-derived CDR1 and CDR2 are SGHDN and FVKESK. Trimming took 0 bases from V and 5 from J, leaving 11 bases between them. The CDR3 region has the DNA TGTGCCAGCAGCCAAGATTTACGGGGCCACGAGCAGTACTTC. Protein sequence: CASSQDLRGHEQYF.

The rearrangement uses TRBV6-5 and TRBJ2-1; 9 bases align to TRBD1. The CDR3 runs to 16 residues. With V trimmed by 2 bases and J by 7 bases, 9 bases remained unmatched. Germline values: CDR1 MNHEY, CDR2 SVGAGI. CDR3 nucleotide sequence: TGTGCCAGCAGTTACGGGGGGACAGGGAGTCTTAATGAGCAGTTCTTC. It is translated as CASSYGGTGSLNEQFF.

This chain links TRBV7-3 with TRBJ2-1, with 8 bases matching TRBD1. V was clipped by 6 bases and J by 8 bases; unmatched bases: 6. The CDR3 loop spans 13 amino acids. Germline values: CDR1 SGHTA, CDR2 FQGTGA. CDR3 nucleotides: TGTGCCAGCAGTTTTAACAGGGGGGATGAGCAGTTCTTC. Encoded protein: CASSFNRGDEQFF.

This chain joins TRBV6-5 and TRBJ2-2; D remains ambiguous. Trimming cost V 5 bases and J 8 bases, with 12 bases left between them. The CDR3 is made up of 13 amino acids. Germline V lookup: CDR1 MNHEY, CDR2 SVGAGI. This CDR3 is CASSNLATGELFF. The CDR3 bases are TGTGCCAGCAGTAATCTGGCGACGGGGGAGCTGTTTTTT.

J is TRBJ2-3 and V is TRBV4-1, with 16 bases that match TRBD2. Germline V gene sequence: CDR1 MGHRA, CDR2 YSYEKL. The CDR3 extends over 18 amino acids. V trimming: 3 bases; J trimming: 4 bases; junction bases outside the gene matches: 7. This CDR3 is CASSQSGLAGGGADTQYF. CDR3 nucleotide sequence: TGCGCCAGCAGCCAGTCGGGACTAGCGGGGGGGGGCGCAGATACGCAGTATTTT.

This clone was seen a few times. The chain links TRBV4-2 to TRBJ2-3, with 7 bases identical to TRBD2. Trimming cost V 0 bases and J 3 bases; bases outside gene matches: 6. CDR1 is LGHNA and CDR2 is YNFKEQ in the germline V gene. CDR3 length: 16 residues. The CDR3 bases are TGTGCCAGCAGCCAAGATCGTGGCGGGAGAACAGATACGCAGTATTTT. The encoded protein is CASSQDRGGRTDTQYF.

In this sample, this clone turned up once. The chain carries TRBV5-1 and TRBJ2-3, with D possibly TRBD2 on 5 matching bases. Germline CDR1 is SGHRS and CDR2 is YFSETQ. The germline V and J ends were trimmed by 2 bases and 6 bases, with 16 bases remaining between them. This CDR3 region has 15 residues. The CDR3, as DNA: TGCGCCAGCAGCTTTTCGGTCGGGATTTCGGATACGCAGTATTTT. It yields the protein CASSFSVGISDTQYF.

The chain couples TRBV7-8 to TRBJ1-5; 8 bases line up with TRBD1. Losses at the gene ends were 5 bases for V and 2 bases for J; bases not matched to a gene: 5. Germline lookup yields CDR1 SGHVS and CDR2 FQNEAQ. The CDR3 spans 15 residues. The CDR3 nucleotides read TGTGCCAGCAGCCGTAGGGGACAGGGCAATCAGCCCCAGCATTTT. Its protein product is CASSRRGQGNQPQHF.

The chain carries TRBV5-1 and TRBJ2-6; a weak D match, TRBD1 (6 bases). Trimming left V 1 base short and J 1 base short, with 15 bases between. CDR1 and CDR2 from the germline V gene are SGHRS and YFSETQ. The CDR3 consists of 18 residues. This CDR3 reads CASSLSRQAVSGANVLTF. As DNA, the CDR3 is TGCGCCAGCAGCTTGTCGAGACAGGCTGTTTCTGGGGCCAACGTCCTGACTTTC.